These 2 T cell receptor beta chains came from one sample sequenced in a study of T cell responses to AZD1222 COVID-19 vaccine. Repertoires were generated with immunoSEQ multiplex PCR, while TCRdb's copy carries only in-frame clones and drops some. The sample consists of 95,000 to 150,000 clones, roughly 93% of them appearing once. Sequencing was performed on peripheral blood, taken on day 0 of AZD1222 vaccination. The receptors come from an adult in good health.

The V call is TRBV5-1, the J call TRBJ1-2, with a possible D match to TRBD1 (6 bases). The CDR3 spans 16 residues. V lost 5 bases and J 4 bases, leaving 21 bases between the germline ends. The V gene's germline CDR1 is SGHRS and CDR2 YFSETQ. For the CDR3, the DNA is TGCGCCAGCAGTTACGGGGCGGGGGGCGCCGGCTATGGCTACACCTTC. Translation: CASSYGAGGAGYGYTF.

The V call is TRBV29-1, the J call TRBJ1-2; D might be TRBD1 (6 bases). The CDR3 is made up of 14 amino acids. Trimming pared 3 bases from V and 6 bases from J, leaving 17 bases between. From germline, CDR1 is SQVTM and CDR2 ANQGSEA. The CDR3 DNA reads TGCAGCGTTGATTCCCCGGGACAACGTGATGGCTACACCTTC. The encoded protein is CSVDSPGQRDGYTF.